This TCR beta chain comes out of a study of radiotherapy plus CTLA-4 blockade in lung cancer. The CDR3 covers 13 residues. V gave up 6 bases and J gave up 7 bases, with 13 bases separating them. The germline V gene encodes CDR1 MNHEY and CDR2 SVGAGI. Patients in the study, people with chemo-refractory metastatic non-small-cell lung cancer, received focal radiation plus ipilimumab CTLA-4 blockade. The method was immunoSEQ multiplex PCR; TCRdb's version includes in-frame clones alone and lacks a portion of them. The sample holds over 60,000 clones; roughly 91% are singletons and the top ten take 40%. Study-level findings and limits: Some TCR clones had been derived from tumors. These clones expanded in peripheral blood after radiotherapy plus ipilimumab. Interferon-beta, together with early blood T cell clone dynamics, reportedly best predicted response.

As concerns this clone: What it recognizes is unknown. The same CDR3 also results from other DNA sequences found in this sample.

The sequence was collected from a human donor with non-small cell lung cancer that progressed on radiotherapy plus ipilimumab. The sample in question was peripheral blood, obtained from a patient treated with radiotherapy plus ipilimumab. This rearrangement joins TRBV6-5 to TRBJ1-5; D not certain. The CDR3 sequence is CASRVDRAQPQHF. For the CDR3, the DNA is TGTGCCAGCAGGGTGGATCGGGCCCAGCCCCAGCATTTT.